These 32 T cell receptor beta chains share one sample of origin, sequenced in a study of cytomegalovirus exposure and HLA in healthy donors. PCR employed 60 Vbeta and 13 Jbeta primers. The method was immunoSEQ multiplex PCR; TCRdb's version includes in-frame clones alone and lacks a portion of them. The repertoire consists of roughly 100,000 clones, with around 75% occurring once and the leading ten covering about 6.9%. Sequencing was performed on PBMCs. The receptors originated from a man under 40 in good health and CMV-seropositive.

Here the CDR3 DNA reads TGTGCCAGCAGCTCATTGGGACAGGGAATCGATGGCTACACCTTC. This codes for CASSSLGQGIDGYTF. The J gene is TRBJ1-2, the V gene TRBV6-6; 9 nucleotides agree with TRBD1. V lost 6 bases to trimming and J lost 6 bases; unmatched junction nucleotides: 11. CDR1 is MNHNY, CDR2 SVGAGI, per germline (reference sequence). The length of the CDR3 is 15 residues.

The rearrangement links TRBV6-1 to TRBJ1-6; the D gene is possibly TRBD1 (5 bases). From germline, CDR1 is MNHNS and CDR2 SASEGT. V was pared by 0 bases and J by 7 bases, with 10 bases between. The CDR3 is 15 residues long. The CDR3 DNA reads TGTGCCAGCAGTGAAGCGGGGGGGGGAAATTCACCCCTCCACTTT. This codes for CASSEAGGGNSPLHF.

The gene calls are TRBV19 and TRBJ2-4, with D perhaps TRBD2 (6 bases). The length of the CDR3 is 15 residues. Trimming shortened V by 1 base and J by 6 bases, and 13 bases separated the two germline ends. CDR1 is LNHDA and CDR2 is SQIVND in the germline V gene (reference sequence). CDR3 DNA sequence: TGTGCCAGTAGTATAGCTTCGAGTAGCGGAAACATTCAGTACTTC. This encodes CASSIASSSGNIQYF. Based on the CDR3 plus reference TRBV19 and TRBJ2-4, the full variable domain is DGGITQSPKYLFRKEGQNVTLSCEQNLNHDAMYWYRQDPGQGLRLIYYSQIVNDFQKGDIAEGYSVSREKKESFPLTVTSAQKNPTAFYLCASSIASSSGNIQYFGAGTRLSVL.

This chain links TRBV19 with TRBJ1-4; 7 bases agree with TRBD1. From germline, CDR1 is LNHDA and CDR2 SQIVND (reference sequence). J was trimmed by 5 bases and V by 4 bases; bases with no gene match: 7. The CDR3 spans 15 residues. CDR3 sequence (DNA): TGTGCCAGTAGTACCTCCGGGACAGTAAATGAAAAACTGTTTTTT. Its protein product is CASSTSGTVNEKLFF.

The CDR3 loop reads CAWDEGGDTQYF. As DNA, the CDR3 is TGTGCCTGGGACGAGGGGGGGGATACGCAGTATTTT. The chain carries TRBV30 and TRBJ2-3; maybe TRBD2 (7 bases). Germline CDR1 is GTSNPN and CDR2 is SVGIG (reference sequence). CDR3 length: 12 residues. Deletions cut 5 bases from V and 6 bases from J, with 12 bases between.

The chain links TRBV7-2 to TRBJ2-7; D is possibly TRBD2 (6 bases). Germline-derived CDR1 and CDR2 are SGHTA and FQGNSA. Trimming removed 1 base from V and 0 bases from J, with 10 bases in between. The CDR3 is 15 residues long. The CDR3 region is CASSLDRGISYEQYF. CDR3 sequence (DNA): TGTGCCAGCAGCTTAGATCGGGGGATCTCCTACGAGCAGTACTTC.

This sequence joins TRBV5-1 and TRBJ2-2; 9 nucleotides match TRBD1. This CDR3 has 15 amino acids. J was trimmed by 5 bases and V by 4 bases; bases with no gene match: 6. The germline V gene encodes CDR1 SGHRS and CDR2 YFSETQ. The DNA for the CDR3 is TGCGCCAGCAGCCTAGGGACAGGGAAAACCGGGGAGCTGTTTTTT. Its protein product is CASSLGTGKTGELFF.

The chain employs TRBV6-5 and TRBJ2-1, with 7 positions matching TRBD1. The germline CDR1 and CDR2 sequences are MNHEY and SVGAGI. The CDR3 is 15 residues long. Unmatched junction bases numbered 16, after V lost 11 bases and J lost 6 bases. CDR3 nucleotides: TGTGCCTCCCGGACAGGTCCTACCAGGGGCAATGAGCAGTTCTTC. Protein sequence: CASRTGPTRGNEQFF.

The V gene is TRBV6-5, the J gene TRBJ1-5, with a weak D call TRBD1 (5 bases). This CDR3 is built from 13 residues. Germline V gene data show CDR1 as MNHEY and CDR2 as SVGAGI. Trimming removed 5 bases at V and 4 bases at J, with 9 bases between. CDR3 nucleotide sequence: TGTGCCAGCAGTCGCCAGGGTAATCAGCCCCAGCATTTT. Encoded protein: CASSRQGNQPQHF.

This chain connects TRBV10-3 to TRBJ2-1, with 7 bases matching TRBD1. The junction had 3 bases not matched to a gene; V was cut back by 0 bases and J by 4 bases. This CDR3 contains 15 residues. Germline loops: CDR1 ENHRY, CDR2 SYGVKD. The DNA for the CDR3 is TGTGCCATCAGTGAGTCCAGACAGGGTTACAATGAGCAGTTCTTC. It codes for CAISESRQGYNEQFF.

This clone was detected a few times. One end of the junction is discordant with germline, which a read error may explain. The CDR3 here is CASSFVEGAGETQYF. CDR3 DNA: TGTGCTAGCAGCTTCGTGGAGGGGGCGGGGGAGACCCAGTACTTC. The chain uses TRBV7-7 and TRBJ2-5; D might be TRBD1 (7 bases). Germline CDR1 and CDR2: SSHAT and FNYEAQ (reference sequence). The CDR3 length is 15 residues.

This clone was detected only a few times. This rearrangement joins TRBV30 to TRBJ2-5; no clear D. The germline CDR1 and CDR2 sequences are GTSNPN and SVGIG (reference sequence). Trimming left V 3 bases short and J 4 bases short, with 3 bases between. CDR3 length equals 10 residues. The CDR3 here is CAWRRETQYF. The CDR3 nucleotides are TGTGCCTGGAGGAGAGAGACCCAGTACTTC. Supplemented by reference TRBV30 and TRBJ2-5, the full variable domain reads SQTIHQWPATLVQPVGSPLSLECTVEGTSNPNLYWYRQAAGRGLQLLFYSVGIGQISSEVPQNLSASRPQDRQFILSSKKLLLSDSGFYLCAWRRETQYFGPGTRLLVL.

The rearrangement joins TRBV10-3 to TRBJ1-1, with TRBD1 identical over 9 bases. Per the germline V gene, CDR1 is ENHRY and CDR2 is SYGVKD. The CDR3 runs to 14 residues. With V trimmed by 2 bases and J by 5 bases, 3 bases remained unmatched. The CDR3 region is CAISEGQGLTEAFF. The CDR3, as DNA: TGTGCCATCAGTGAGGGACAGGGGTTAACTGAAGCTTTCTTT.

This chain uses TRBV27 with TRBJ1-5; TRBD1 might be the D (6 bases). The CDR3 totals 15 residues. Germline assignment: CDR1 MNHEY and CDR2 SMNVEV (reference sequence). Trimming pared 8 bases from V and 2 bases from J, leaving 16 bases between. In DNA, the CDR3 is TGTGCCAGCCGATTCCGGGGGGCTGGCAATCAGCCCCAGCATTTT. Translated, it gives CASRFRGAGNQPQHF.

The chain has TRBV6-1 and TRBJ1-2; D is undetermined. CDR1 and CDR2 (germline): MNHNS, SASEGT. V dropped 6 bases and J dropped 5 bases, with 19 bases sitting between them. This CDR3 comprises 15 residues. CDR3 DNA: TGTGCCAGCAGACCAAGCCGGCAGGAGGCTTATGGCTACACCTTC. It codes for CASRPSRQEAYGYTF.

V and J are TRBV4-2 and TRBJ2-7; 16 bases align to TRBD2. The germline gives CDR1 LGHNA, CDR2 YNFKEQ. The CDR3 spans 16 residues. The V segment lost 4 bases and the J segment 7 bases; nucleotides outside the gene matches: 7. CDR3 DNA: TGTGCCAGCAGCCTAGGGACTAGCGGGGGGGCCCGGGAGCAGTACTTC. Its protein product is CASSLGTSGGAREQYF.

The gene calls are TRBV25-1 and TRBJ1-5; D perhaps matches TRBD1 (6 bases). This CDR3 comprises 15 residues. Germline-derived CDR1 and CDR2 are MGHDK and SYGVNS. V lost 3 bases and J 6 bases, leaving 15 bases between the germline ends. This CDR3 reads CASSDPDPRGQPQHF. In nucleotides, the CDR3 is TGTGCCAGCAGTGACCCGGATCCCAGGGGTCAGCCCCAGCATTTT.

The genes are TRBV9 and TRBJ2-2, with TRBD2 matching over 9 bases. V lost 6 bases, J lost 7 bases, and 10 bases stayed unmatched. CDR1 is SGDLS, CDR2 YYNGEE, per germline. The CDR3 is made up of 15 amino acids. The CDR3 DNA sequence: TGTGCCAGCACCCTGCGGGGGGGCCGTAGCGGGGAGCTGTTTTTT. It translates to CASTLRGGRSGELFF.

The rearrangement links TRBV11-1 to TRBJ2-1; tentative D call: TRBD2 (6 bases). Between the trimmed V and J ends, which lost 6 bases and 9 bases, there was a span of 21 bases. This CDR3 comprises 15 residues. The germline V gene encodes CDR1 SGHAT and CDR2 FQDESV (reference sequence). The DNA for the CDR3 is TGTGCCAGCAGGTCCGGGACCCGAGTCGGGGGTGAGCAGTTCTTC. This gives the protein CASRSGTRVGGEQFF.

V gene TRBV29-1 combines with J gene TRBJ1-1; 7 nucleotides agree with TRBD1. V lost 2 bases and J lost 0; bases outside the gene matches: 3. This CDR3 spans 14 amino acids. CDR1 SQVTM and CDR2 ANQGSEA come from the germline V gene. CDR3 nucleotides: TGCAGCGTTGAACTCAGGGGGGTGAACACTGAAGCTTTCTTT. It translates to CSVELRGVNTEAFF.

The rearrangement uses TRBV11-3 and TRBJ2-7; D call uncertain. Germline V gene sequence: CDR1 SGHNT, CDR2 YENEEA. With 1 base removed from V and 7 bases from J, the gap between germline ends came to 11 bases. This CDR3 comprises 13 residues. The CDR3 bases are TGTGCCAGCAGCTTAGTTTCAGGTGCAGAGCAGTACTTC. This gives the protein CASSLVSGAEQYF.

A few counts support this clone. The genes are TRBV6-5 and TRBJ2-3, with 12 nucleotides matching TRBD2. J lost 1 base, V lost 1 base, and 0 bases had no gene match. The CDR3 runs to 16 residues. CDR1 is MNHEY and CDR2 is SVGAGI in the germline V gene. CDR3: CASSYWTSGGTDTQYF. The CDR3 DNA sequence: TGTGCCAGCAGTTACTGGACTAGCGGGGGCACAGATACGCAGTATTTT.

This clone is a singleton in its sample. The rearrangement joins TRBV2 to TRBJ2-3; TRBD2 matches at 7 bases. Germline CDR1 is SNHLY and CDR2 is FYNNEI. The CDR3 spans 14 residues. V gave up 6 bases and J gave up 0 bases; unmatched junction bases: 3. CDR3 coding DNA: TGTGCCAGCAGGGGGGGGACTAGCACAGATACGCAGTATTTT. Its protein is CASRGGTSTDTQYF.

In the case of this clone: At one boundary the junction diverges from the germline segment, which might be a read error. This chain uses TRBV7-7 with TRBJ1-1, with D possibly matching TRBD1 (5 bases). Germline loops: CDR1 SSHAT, CDR2 FNYEAQ (reference sequence). This CDR3 spans 15 amino acids. The CDR3 DNA reads as TGTGCTAGCAGCCCCCTAGGGGTTGGGAACACTGAAGCTTTCTTT. Translating it yields CASSPLGVGNTEAFF.

This rearrangement joins TRBV5-1 to TRBJ1-2; 8 bases map to TRBD1. Per germline, CDR1 SGHRS and CDR2 YFSETQ. V lost 0 bases, J lost 1 base, and 2 bases stayed unmatched. This CDR3 comprises 15 residues. The CDR3 region has the DNA TGCGCCAGCAGCTTGGGCACAGGGGGTAACTATGGCTACACCTTC. Amino acids: CASSLGTGGNYGYTF.

The chain employs TRBV2 and TRBJ1-5, with 7 bases that match TRBD1. Trimming cost V 4 bases and J 2 bases; bases outside gene matches: 5. This CDR3 is 15 amino acids long. Germline lookup yields CDR1 SNHLY and CDR2 FYNNEI. CDR3 nucleotides: TGTGCCAGCAGTGGACAGGGAGTGGGCAATCAGCCCCAGCATTTT. Translating gives CASSGQGVGNQPQHF.

This chain links TRBV7-9 with TRBJ1-4, with TRBD1 identical over 8 bases. V was pared by 0 bases and J by 7 bases, with 13 bases of the junction left unmatched. The CDR3 is made up of 18 amino acids. From germline, CDR1 is SEHNR and CDR2 FQNEAQ (reference sequence). CDR3 nucleotide sequence: TGTGCCAGCAGCTTAGCGCGGGTCGGGACAGGACGGGGTGAAAAACTGTTTTTT. It is translated as CASSLARVGTGRGEKLFF.

The chain couples TRBV7-9 to TRBJ2-3; weak D call: TRBD1 (5 bases). The germline V and J ends were trimmed by 3 bases and 8 bases, with 15 bases remaining between them. From germline, CDR1 is SEHNR and CDR2 FQNEAQ (reference sequence). The CDR3 has 14 amino acids. The CDR3 reads CASSFPQGLGTQYF. The CDR3 nucleotides read TGTGCCAGCAGCTTTCCCCAGGGCCTAGGTACGCAGTATTTT. The full variable domain, rest sourced from reference TRBV7-9 and TRBJ2-3, is DTGVSQNPRHKITKRGQNVTFRCDPISEHNRLYWYRQTLGQGPEFLTYFQNEAQLEKSRLLSDRFSAERPKGSFSTLEIQRTEQGDSAMYLCASSFPQGLGTQYFGPGTRLTVL.

This clone was found once. J is TRBJ1-5 and V is TRBV5-1; D is possibly TRBD1 (5 bases). CDR3 length equals 14 residues. V lost 4 bases to trimming and J lost 3 bases, with 11 bases between them. Germline CDR1 is SGHRS and CDR2 is YFSETQ. The CDR3 sequence is CASSRGGSNQPQHF. In DNA, the CDR3 is TGCGCCAGCAGCCGTGGGGGGTCCAATCAGCCCCAGCATTTT.

This clone was observed a few times. V gene TRBV7-6 combines with J gene TRBJ1-3; 8 bases fit TRBD1. The CDR3 is 14 amino acids. CDR1 is SGHVS and CDR2 is FNYEAQ in the germline V gene. J lost 8 bases, V lost 5 bases, and 8 bases had no gene match. The CDR3 coding sequence is TGTGCCAGCAGCCTAGACAGGGGTGCTGACACCATATATTTT. Protein: CASSLDRGADTIYF.

This clone was counted a single time. V and J are TRBV2 and TRBJ1-6; D is uncertain. Germline V gene data show CDR1 as SNHLY and CDR2 as FYNNEI. The CDR3 runs to 16 residues. Trimming pared 5 bases from V and 10 bases from J, leaving 21 bases between. In DNA, the CDR3 is TGTGCCAGCAGTCAAGGCCCGGGATCCGTGGGCTCACCCCTCCACTTT. It translates to CASSQGPGSVGSPLHF. Together with reference TRBV2 and TRBJ1-6, the CDR3 gives the full variable domain: EPEVTQTPSHQVTQMGQEVILRCVPISNHLYFYWYRQILGQKVEFLVSFYNNEISEKSEIFDDQFSVERPDGSNFTLKIRSTKLEDSAMYFCASSQGPGSVGSPLHFGNGTRLTVT.

Points on this clone: Mismatch with germline at one junction end may stem from a read error. This specimen includes other DNA sequences encoding the same CDR3. The V call is TRBV6-1, the J call TRBJ1-6, with D uncertain. Germline assignment: CDR1 MNHNS and CDR2 SASEGT. The CDR3 spans 15 residues. The CDR3 here is CASSEAGLYNSPLHF. In DNA form, the CDR3 reads TGTGCCAGCAGTGAGGCCGGACTATATAATTCCCCCCTCCACTTT.